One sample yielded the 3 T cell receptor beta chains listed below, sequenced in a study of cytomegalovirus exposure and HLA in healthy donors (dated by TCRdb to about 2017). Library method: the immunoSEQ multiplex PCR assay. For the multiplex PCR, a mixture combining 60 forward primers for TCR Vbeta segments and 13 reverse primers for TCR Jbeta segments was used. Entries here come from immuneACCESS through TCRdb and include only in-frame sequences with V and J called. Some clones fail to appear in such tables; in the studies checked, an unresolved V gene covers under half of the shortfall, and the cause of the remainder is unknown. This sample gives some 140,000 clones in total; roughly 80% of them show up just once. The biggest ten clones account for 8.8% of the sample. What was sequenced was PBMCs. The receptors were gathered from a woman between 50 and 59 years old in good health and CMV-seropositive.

The CDR3 DNA reads as TGTGCCAGCAGCCCACAGGGGACAGGGGAACGCGAGCAGTACTTC. It translates to CASSPQGTGEREQYF. The chain carries TRBV9 and TRBJ2-7; 10 bases align to TRBD1. Germline CDR1 SGDLS, CDR2 YYNGEE. The CDR3 spans 15 residues. With V trimmed by 4 bases and J by 6 bases, 10 bases remained unmatched.

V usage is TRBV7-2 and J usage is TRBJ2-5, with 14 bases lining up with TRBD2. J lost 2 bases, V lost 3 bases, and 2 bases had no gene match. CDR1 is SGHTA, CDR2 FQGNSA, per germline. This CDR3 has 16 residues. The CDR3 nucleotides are TGTGCCAGCAGCTTGGGACTAGCGGGGGAGCAAGAGACCCAGTACTTC. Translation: CASSLGLAGEQETQYF. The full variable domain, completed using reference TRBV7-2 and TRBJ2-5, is GAGVSQSPSNKVTEKGKDVELRCDPISGHTALYWYRQSLGQGLEFLIYFQGNSAPDKSGLPSDRFSAERTGGSVSTLTIQRTQQEDSAVYLCASSLGLAGEQETQYFGPGTRLLVL.

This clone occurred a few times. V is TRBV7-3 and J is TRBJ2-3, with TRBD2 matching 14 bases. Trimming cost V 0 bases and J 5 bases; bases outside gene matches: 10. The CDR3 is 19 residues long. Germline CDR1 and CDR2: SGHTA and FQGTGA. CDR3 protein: CASSLTGRLAGGLVDTQYF. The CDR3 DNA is TGTGCCAGCAGCTTAACCGGTCGACTAGCGGGGGGGCTTGTAGATACGCAGTATTTT.